The subject of this entry is one TCR beta chain. What it binds is not known. Treatment specified: about 20 received Ad26.COV2.S at low or high dose, single or two shots; 5 received placebo; per-sample allocation not given. Samples analyzed were those drawn on day 63 after the first vaccine or placebo injection. This Boston cohort included adults aged 18-55 years. TCRdb's copy holds only in-frame clones and misses some; the assay was immunoSEQ multiplex PCR. The table includes about 680,000 clones, more than 80% detected once. V was trimmed by 3 bases and J by 4 bases, leaving 9 bases between them. The CDR3 consists of 12 residues. Per germline, CDR1 GTSNPN and CDR2 SVGIG (reference sequence). These data are taken from a study of Ad26.COV2.S vaccination and SARS-CoV-2 variants. Study as a whole: Of the COV1001 trial arms, the Ad26.COV2.S arm included the donor.

Study outcomes and limitations: The TCR breadth and depth analyses may have understated or missed part of the total T cell responses. Spike-specific TCR breadth was greater in vaccine than placebo recipients.

This rearrangement joins TRBV30 to TRBJ2-5; unclear D gene. The TCR was taken from a person aged 18 to 65 who received the Ad26.COV2.S COVID-19 vaccine or a placebo. Sample: peripheral blood, taken in a trial of Ad26.COV2.S vaccine versus placebo. Written as DNA, the CDR3 is TGTGCCTGGAGCGCAGGCGGAGAGACCCAGTACTTC. Amino acid sequence: CAWSAGGETQYF.